The T cell receptor beta chain described here comes from a study of low-dose radiotherapy and immunotherapy resistance in tumors. This sample's time point: before trial treatment. Covering alpha and beta chains, TRAV- and TRBV-specific primers were used for the first-strand cDNA. Amplification of TCRs used a constant-region primer and V-primer adapter for about 19 PCR cycles. TCRdb independently ran MiXCR on the reads; one entry per CDR3 protein. In the table there are 100,000 or so distinct CDR3 sequences, under 10% of which are singletons. Germline V gives CDR1 MDHEN, CDR2 SYDVKM. This CDR3 is built from 18 residues. V lost 3 bases to trimming and J lost 0 bases; unmatched junction nucleotides: 10.

The rearrangement links TRBV28 to TRBJ2-7; TRBD2 matches at 11 bases. The specimen was PBMCs, collected before treatment. This receptor was obtained from a male donor with prostate cancer. CDR3 protein: CASSFLGLAEGDSYEQYF. In nucleotides, the CDR3 is TGTGCCAGCAGTTTTTTGGGACTAGCGGAAGGTGACTCCTACGAGCAGTACTTC.